The 30 T cell receptor beta chains in this list originate from one sample, sequenced in a study of PD-L1 blockade in urothelial cancer. Time point: peripheral blood 6 weeks after treatment start. Libraries were prepared by immunoSEQ multiplex PCR; TCRdb keeps only in-frame clonotypes and omits some of them. Among over 70,000 clones listed, 75% to 90% were seen once. This specimen consisted of PBMCs, obtained around atezolizumab (anti-PD-L1) treatment. These receptors came from a man between 65 and 85 years old with urothelial cancer.

The V and J genes are TRBV7-3 and TRBJ2-1; D perhaps matches TRBD2 (6 bases). The V gene's germline CDR1 is SGHTA and CDR2 FQGTGA. V shed 0 bases and J shed 4 bases, with 7 bases lying between them. The CDR3 sequence is 14 residues long. The CDR3 sequence: CASSLTSGYNEQFF. The CDR3 region has the DNA TGTGCCAGCAGCTTAACTAGCGGATACAATGAGCAGTTCTTC.

CDR3 in amino acids: CASSQAEASAGGNEQFF. As DNA, the CDR3 is TGTGCCAGCAGCCAAGCGGAGGCTAGCGCTGGGGGAAATGAGCAGTTCTTC. The chain carries TRBV4-2 and TRBJ2-1, with D maybe TRBD2 (6 bases). Trimming took off 1 base at V and 7 bases at J, with 20 bases between the two ends. Germline values: CDR1 LGHNA, CDR2 YNFKEQ. The CDR3 sequence is 17 residues long.

This sequence joins TRBV11-2 and TRBJ1-4; 7 nucleotides align to TRBD1. CDR1 and CDR2 (germline): SGHAT, FQNNGV. With 6 bases clipped from V and 4 bases from J, the junction kept 11 bases outside the gene matches. The CDR3 consists of 16 residues. This chain's CDR3 is CASRDLSSGGNEKLFF. The CDR3, as DNA: TGTGCCAGCAGGGATCTAAGTTCAGGGGGTAATGAAAAACTGTTTTTT.

The V gene is TRBV6-6, the J gene TRBJ1-5, with 7 bases fitting TRBD1. Trimming removed 5 bases from V and 4 bases from J; junction bases left unmatched: 8. CDR1 is MNHNY and CDR2 is SVGAGI in the germline V gene (reference sequence). This CDR3 has 15 residues. The CDR3 spells CASSTGSRGNQPQHF. The CDR3 DNA sequence: TGTGCCAGCAGTACAGGTTCCAGGGGGAATCAGCCCCAGCATTTT.

In this sample, this clone turned up many times. The chain carries TRBV6-5 and TRBJ2-7; D not resolved. CDR3 length: 11 residues. Germline CDR1 reads MNHEY; CDR2 reads SVGAGI. V was cut by 7 bases and J by 6 bases, with 10 bases left in between. DNA of the CDR3: TGTGCCAGCATGCATCTCAGCGAGCAGTACTTC. Protein: CASMHLSEQYF.

V gene TRBV5-1 combines with J gene TRBJ2-5; 10 positions match TRBD2. Trimming at V came to 1 base and at J to 3 bases, leaving 3 bases not matched to a gene. Germline-derived CDR1 and CDR2 are SGHRS and YFSETQ. The CDR3 runs 15 residues. DNA of the CDR3: TGCGCCAGCAGCTTGTCTAGCGGGGGAGAAGAGACCCAGTACTTC. Its protein product is CASSLSSGGEETQYF.

This clone was seen once. This rearrangement joins TRBV10-3 to TRBJ2-7; tentatively, D is TRBD1 (5 bases). Trimming pared 0 bases from V and 0 bases from J, leaving 9 bases between. CDR3 length: 15 residues. Germline-derived CDR1 and CDR2 are ENHRY and SYGVKD. The CDR3 spells CAISESQVSSYEQYF. CDR3 coding DNA: TGTGCCATCAGTGAGTCACAGGTGAGCTCCTACGAGCAGTACTTC.

The sample holds one count of this clone. The chain has TRBV5-5 and TRBJ2-3; D may be TRBD2 (6 bases). The V end lost 5 bases, the J end lost 0 bases, and 13 bases lay between the germline ends. CDR3 size: 15 residues. Germline V gene lookup returns CDR1 SGHKS and CDR2 YYEKEE (reference sequence). CDR3 amino acids: CASSFSGPSTDTQYF. DNA for the CDR3: TGTGCCAGCAGTTTCAGCGGGCCCAGCACAGATACGCAGTATTTT.

CDR3 nucleotide sequence: TGTGCCAGCAGCCTTCACTCGGGGCAGGGGGGCTACACCTTC. Translation gives CASSLHSGQGGYTF. The chain is built from TRBV16 and TRBJ1-2; maybe TRBD1 (6 bases). The CDR3 contains 14 residues. Germline CDR1 KGHSY, CDR2 FQNENV. Between the trimmed V and J ends, which lost 4 bases and 8 bases, there was a span of 17 bases.

The CDR3 bases are TGTGCCACCAGCATCGGGACAGGGGCCACTGAAGCTTTCTTT. Encoded protein: CATSIGTGATEAFF. This rearrangement joins TRBV15 to TRBJ1-1; 10 positions agree with TRBD1. The V and J ends lost 4 bases and 4 bases, in that order; junction bases with no gene match: 3. This CDR3 has 14 residues. Germline lookup yields CDR1 LNHNV and CDR2 YYDKDF (reference sequence).

V usage is TRBV7-9 and J usage is TRBJ1-2; 8 bases match TRBD1. Germline V CDR1 and CDR2: SEHNR, FQNEAQ (reference sequence). CDR3 length: 14 residues. V lost 5 bases, J lost 1 base, and 3 bases stayed unmatched. Here the CDR3 reads CASSIDRGNYGYTF. The DNA for the CDR3 is TGTGCCAGCAGCATAGACAGGGGTAACTATGGCTACACCTTC. Using reference TRBV7-9 and TRBJ1-2 for the parts outside the CDR3, the full variable domain is DTGVSQNPRHKITKRGQNVTFRCDPISEHNRLYWYRQTLGQGPEFLTYFQNEAQLEKSRLLSDRFSAERPKGSFSTLEIQRTEQGDSAMYLCASSIDRGNYGYTFGSGTRLTVV.

This sequence joins TRBV6-5 and TRBJ1-4; the D gene is possibly TRBD1 (5 bases). V gave up 6 bases and J gave up 8 bases, with 13 bases separating them. CDR1 is MNHEY, CDR2 SVGAGI, per germline. This CDR3 spans 13 amino acids. The CDR3: CASSPHGGEKLFF. DNA for the CDR3: TGTGCCAGCAGCCCTCATGGGGGGGAAAAACTGTTTTTT.

This chain links TRBV4-3 with TRBJ2-1, with TRBD2 matching over 16 bases. The trim removed 3 bases at V and 7 bases at J, leaving 6 bases unmatched. CDR3 length: 17 residues. The germline V gene encodes CDR1 LGHNA and CDR2 YSLEER. The CDR3 coding sequence is TGCGCCAGCAGCCAGGCGATGGGACTAGCGGGAGGGAATGAGCAGTTCTTC. It codes for CASSQAMGLAGGNEQFF.

V and J are TRBV7-2 and TRBJ1-4; TRBD1 matches at 8 bases. The CDR3 length is 14 residues. Trimming removed 2 bases from V and 8 bases from J; junction bases left unmatched: 4. Germline CDR1 and CDR2: SGHTA and FQGNSA. The CDR3 loop is CASSLQGAGEKLFF. The CDR3 DNA sequence: TGTGCCAGCAGCTTACAGGGGGCTGGGGAAAAACTGTTTTTT.

The chain employs TRBV5-6 and TRBJ2-5, with a tentative D call TRBD1 (6 bases). The CDR3 loop spans 13 amino acids. Between the trimmed V and J ends, which lost 7 bases and 7 bases, there was a span of 17 bases. Germline CDR1 is SGHDT and CDR2 is YYEEEE. Here the CDR3 DNA reads TGTGCCAGCTTCTGGACAGACCGGGGGACCCAGTACTTC. Translated: CASFWTDRGTQYF.

V is TRBV6-1 and J is TRBJ2-2, with 9 bases identical to TRBD1. CDR1 MNHNS and CDR2 SASEGT come from the germline V gene. The CDR3 contains 15 residues. The junction had 7 bases not matched to a gene; V was cut back by 6 bases and J by 5 bases. CDR3 protein: CASSKDRGRTGELFF. The CDR3 region has the DNA TGTGCCAGCAGCAAAGACAGGGGGAGGACCGGGGAGCTGTTTTTT.

V usage is TRBV7-9 and J usage is TRBJ2-3, with TRBD2 identical over 10 bases. Germline V gene data show CDR1 as SEHNR and CDR2 as FQNEAQ (reference sequence). The CDR3 has 17 residues. The V and J ends lost 5 bases and 1 base, in that order; junction bases with no gene match: 9. The chain's CDR3 is CASSTGSGGAGTDTQYF. The CDR3 region has the DNA TGTGCCAGCAGCACGGGAAGCGGGGGGGCGGGCACAGATACGCAGTATTTT.

The rearrangement joins TRBV5-5 to TRBJ2-7; 8 positions agree with TRBD2. Germline-derived CDR1 and CDR2 are SGHKS and YYEKEE (reference sequence). The CDR3 has 15 amino acids. V lost 4 bases, J lost 1 base, and 7 bases stayed unmatched. The CDR3 DNA follows: TGTGCCAGCAGCCCTGGACTAGCTGGTTCCTACGAGCAGTACTTC. Translated, it gives CASSPGLAGSYEQYF.

This chain connects TRBV2 to TRBJ1-4; D gene ambiguous. The CDR3 runs 20 residues. V was cut by 4 bases and J by 6 bases, with 30 bases left in between. Germline CDR1 reads SNHLY; CDR2 reads FYNNEI. The DNA of the CDR3 is TGTGCCAGCAGTGTCCCGAGCCGACAAGCGGCGTCCCAACTTGATGAAAAACTGTTTTTT. Protein: CASSVPSRQAASQLDEKLFF. Together with reference TRBV2 and TRBJ1-4, the CDR3 gives the full variable domain: EPEVTQTPSHQVTQMGQEVILRCVPISNHLYFYWYRQILGQKVEFLVSFYNNEISEKSEIFDDQFSVERPDGSNFTLKIRSTKLEDSAMYFCASSVPSRQAASQLDEKLFFGSGTQLSVL.

The V call is TRBV9, the J call TRBJ2-3, with 7 bases lining up with TRBD2. Germline CDR1 is SGDLS and CDR2 is YYNGEE. V trimming: 7 bases; J trimming: 1 base; junction bases outside the gene matches: 9. This CDR3 spans 15 amino acids. CDR3 DNA sequence: TGTGCCAGCTCCGGGGCTAGCGGAGGCACAGATACGCAGTATTTT. Protein product: CASSGASGGTDTQYF.

The chain uses TRBV27 and TRBJ2-2; 9 bases align to TRBD1. With 5 bases clipped from V and 4 bases from J, the junction kept 8 bases outside the gene matches. Germline V gives CDR1 MNHEY, CDR2 SMNVEV (reference sequence). This CDR3 region has 16 residues. CDR3 nucleotide sequence: TGTGCCAGCAGTACACCGGGACAGGGTAGCACCGGGGAGCTGTTTTTT. This gives the protein CASSTPGQGSTGELFF.

The chain is built from TRBV5-4 and TRBJ1-5, with no clear D. The CDR3 loop spans 14 amino acids. V shed 2 bases and J shed 4 bases, with 10 bases lying between them. The germline V gene encodes CDR1 SGHNT and CDR2 YYREEE (reference sequence). The CDR3 DNA sequence: TGTGCCAGCAGCTTCGCGGGAGTAAATCAGCCCCAGCATTTT. It encodes CASSFAGVNQPQHF.

This rearrangement joins TRBV19 to TRBJ1-4, with D possibly being TRBD1 (6 bases). The CDR3 is 13 amino acids. Trimming removed 11 bases at V and 7 bases at J, with 17 bases between. In germline, CDR1 is LNHDA, CDR2 SQIVND (reference sequence). CDR3 nucleotide sequence: TGTGCCGGGAAGGGGGAAGTGGGTGAAAAACTGTTTTTT. Its protein product is CAGKGEVGEKLFF.

The genes are TRBV5-6 and TRBJ2-5; 7 nucleotides agree with TRBD2. Germline assignment: CDR1 SGHDT and CDR2 YYEEEE. The CDR3 is 13 residues long. V was pared by 2 bases and J by 3 bases, with 1 base of the junction left unmatched. For the CDR3, the DNA is TGTGCCAGCAGCTTTCTAGCGGAAGAGACCCAGTACTTC. Encoded protein: CASSFLAEETQYF.

The V call is TRBV5-4, the J call TRBJ2-7; D is possibly TRBD2 (7 bases). V was cut by 1 base and J by 2 bases, with 16 bases left in between. Looked up from germline, CDR1 is SGHNT and CDR2 is YYREEE (reference sequence). CDR3 size: 16 residues. CDR3 loop: CASSLWGGPPTYEQYF. The DNA of the CDR3 is TGTGCCAGCAGCTTGTGGGGGGGCCCCCCCACCTACGAGCAGTACTTC.

The chain employs TRBV5-4 and TRBJ1-3; TRBD1 matches 9 bases. Germline V gene sequence: CDR1 SGHNT, CDR2 YYREEE (reference sequence). The V and J ends lost 4 bases and 7 bases, in that order; junction bases with no gene match: 9. This CDR3 has 15 amino acids. CDR3 region: CASSHTLGQGNTIYF. The CDR3 nucleotides read TGTGCCAGCAGCCACACGCTGGGACAGGGTAACACCATATATTTT.

This chain links TRBV7-9 with TRBJ1-2, with TRBD1 identical over 7 bases. The CDR3 loop spans 13 amino acids. Germline values: CDR1 SEHNR, CDR2 FQNEAQ (reference sequence). V shed 5 bases and J 2 bases; nucleotides not matched to a gene: 2. DNA for the CDR3: TGTGCCAGCAGCGTGGGACAGAACTATGGCTACACCTTC. It codes for CASSVGQNYGYTF.

The rearrangement joins TRBV6-1 to TRBJ2-7, with TRBD1 matching 7 bases. V trimming: 10 bases; J trimming: 1 base; junction bases outside the gene matches: 10. The CDR3 is made up of 14 amino acids. Germline V gene sequence: CDR1 MNHNS, CDR2 SASEGT. CDR3 protein: CAIRQGFPSYEQYF. The CDR3 coding sequence is TGTGCCATCAGACAGGGTTTTCCTTCCTACGAGCAGTACTTC.

This clone was seen a few times. This chain connects TRBV7-8 to TRBJ1-4; D call uncertain. V lost 2 bases and J lost 3, with 7 bases in between. This CDR3 region has 14 residues. Germline CDR1 reads SGHVS; CDR2 reads FQNEAQ. Written as DNA, the CDR3 is TGTGCCAGCAGCTTAAGCACAGCTAATGAAAAACTGTTTTTT. It is translated as CASSLSTANEKLFF.

This chain joins TRBV2 and TRBJ1-6; tentative D call: TRBD1 (5 bases). V shed 6 bases and J shed 8 bases, with 14 bases lying between them. Per germline, CDR1 SNHLY and CDR2 FYNNEI. The CDR3 is 14 residues long. CDR3 bases: TGTGCCAGCAGGCCGGGACTGGCGGATTCACCCCTCCACTTT. Protein: CASRPGLADSPLHF.